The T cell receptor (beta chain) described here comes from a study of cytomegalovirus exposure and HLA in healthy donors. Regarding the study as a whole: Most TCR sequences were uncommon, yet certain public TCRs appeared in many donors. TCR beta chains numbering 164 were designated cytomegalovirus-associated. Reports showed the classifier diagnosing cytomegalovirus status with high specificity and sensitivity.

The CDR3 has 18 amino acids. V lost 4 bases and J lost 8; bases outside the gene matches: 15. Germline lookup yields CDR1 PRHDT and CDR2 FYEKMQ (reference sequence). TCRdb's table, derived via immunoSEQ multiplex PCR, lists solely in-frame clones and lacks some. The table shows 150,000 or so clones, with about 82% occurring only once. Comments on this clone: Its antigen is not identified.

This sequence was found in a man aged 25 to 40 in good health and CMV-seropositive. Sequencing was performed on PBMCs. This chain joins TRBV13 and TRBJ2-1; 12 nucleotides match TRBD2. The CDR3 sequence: CASSSVASGGAGSHEQFF. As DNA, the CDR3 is TGTGCCAGCAGCTCCGTGGCTAGCGGGGGGGCCGGTTCCCATGAGCAGTTCTTC. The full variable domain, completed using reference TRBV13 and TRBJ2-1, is AAGVIQSPRHLIKEKRETATLKCYPIPRHDTVYWYQQGPGQDPQFLISFYEKMQSDKGSIPDRFSAQQFSDYHSELNMSSLELGDSALYFCASSSVASGGAGSHEQFFGPGTRLTVL.